The T cell receptor (beta chain) under discussion was sequenced for a study of shared clonotypes between healthy human individuals. Across the whole study: The composition of the donors was a couple of women and a few men aged 18 to 49.

Per the germline V gene, CDR1 is MDHEN and CDR2 is SYDVKM. CDR3 length: 13 amino acids. V lost 8 bases, J lost 2 bases, and 13 bases lay in between. The study enrolled healthy HIV-negative adults without recent acute infections or vaccinations as donors. CD45RA-negative memory and CD45RA+ naive subsets were split from the CD4+ cells. The authors ran the assay at deep level. This table comes from immunoSEQ multiplex PCR, and its TCRdb copy is limited to in-frame clones, with some not included. The top ten hold about 1.5% of the sample, which has about 1 million clones, 75% seen once. A note on this clone: This same CDR3 is encoded by further DNA sequences in the sample.

The receptor's source is a man younger than 35 in good health. The chain has TRBV28 and TRBJ2-7, with D unclear. The material sequenced was memory CD4+ T cells sorted from blood. The subset denotes: CD45RA-negative fraction. The CDR3 nucleotides are TGTGCCAGCGGCACCGGGCCCACCTACGAGCAGTACTTC. Residues: CASGTGPTYEQYF. The whole variable domain, filled in from reference TRBV28 and TRBJ2-7, reads DVKVTQSSRYLVKRTGEKVFLECVQDMDHENMFWYRQDPGLGLRLIYFSYDVKMKEKGDIPEGYSVSREKKERFSLILESASTNQTSMYLCASGTGPTYEQYFGPGTRLTVT.